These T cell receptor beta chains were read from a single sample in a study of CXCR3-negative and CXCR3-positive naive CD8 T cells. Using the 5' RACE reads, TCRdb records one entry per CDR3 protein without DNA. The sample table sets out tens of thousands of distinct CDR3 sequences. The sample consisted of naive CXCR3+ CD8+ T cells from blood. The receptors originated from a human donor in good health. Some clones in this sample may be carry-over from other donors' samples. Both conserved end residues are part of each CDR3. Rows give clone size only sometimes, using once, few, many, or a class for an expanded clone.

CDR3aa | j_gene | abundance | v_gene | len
CASSKGLAGEYQETQYF | TRBJ2-5 | NA | TRBV21-1 | 17
CASSQSRQLTGQPQHF | TRBJ1-5 | NA | TRBV23-1 | 16
CAISDAGNIQYF | TRBJ2-4 | NA | TRBV10-3 | 12
CSARAVAVNSASYEQYF | TRBJ2-7 | NA | TRBV20-1 | 17
CASSYGTAYEQYF | TRBJ2-7 | NA | TRBV7-3 | 13
CASSYGAGRNSPLHF | TRBJ1-6 | NA | TRBV6-2/TRBV6-3 | 15
CASSQRTSGGAAETQYF | TRBJ2-5 | NA | TRBV4-2 | 17
CASSDALTYEQYF | TRBJ2-7 | NA | TRBV2 | 13
CSARDFLADSYEQYF | TRBJ2-7 | NA | TRBV20-1 | 15
CASSLVGVGNEQYF | TRBJ2-7 | NA | TRBV27 | 14
CSVIMGGDRASFGEKLFF | TRBJ1-4 | NA | TRBV29-1 | 18
CASSTHDKLGEQFF | TRBJ2-1 | NA | TRBV6-2/TRBV6-3 | 14
CASSQDRRTYNEQFF | TRBJ2-1 | NA | TRBV4-3 | 15
CAISLDSNTEAFF | TRBJ1-1 | NA | TRBV10-3 | 13
CASSLEGMWVTDTQYF | TRBJ2-3 | NA | TRBV11-2 | 16
CASSLDSSEAFF | TRBJ1-1 | NA | TRBV28 | 12
CASSVDRNIQYF | TRBJ2-4 | NA | TRBV5-1 | 12
CASSPGLALINNEQFF | TRBJ2-1 | NA | TRBV5-1 | 16
CASSQEVGGGETQYF | TRBJ2-5 | NA | TRBV4-2 | 15
CAISKSSDETQYF | TRBJ2-5 | NA | TRBV10-3 | 13
CASSLGTFSYEQYF | TRBJ2-7 | NA | TRBV5-4 | 14
CASSWGQDRREQYF | TRBJ2-7 | NA | TRBV7-3 | 14
CASSYGRLDANYGYTF | TRBJ1-2 | NA | TRBV12-3/TRBV12-4 | 16
CASSLWQGANTGELFF | TRBJ2-2 | NA | TRBV11-2 | 16
CSVGGHDYGYTF | TRBJ1-2 | NA | TRBV29-1 | 12
CASSVDQYNEQFF | TRBJ2-1 | NA | TRBV9 | 13
CASSAGRDTTTNEKLFF | TRBJ1-4 | NA | TRBV9 | 17
CASSQVVADYGYTF | TRBJ1-2 | NA | TRBV14 | 14
CASSPPDTISYEQYF | TRBJ2-7 | NA | TRBV11-2 | 15
CASSLAAYEQYF | TRBJ2-7 | NA | TRBV7-9 | 12
CASSPGPQGEQFF | TRBJ2-1 | medium-sized | TRBV4-2 | 13
CASSLGGEQYF | TRBJ2-7 | NA | TRBV5-6 | 11
CASSYWDGETEAFF | TRBJ1-1 | NA | TRBV7-2 | 14
CAISDWTKPYEQYF | TRBJ2-7 | NA | TRBV10-3 | 14
CASSITDTQYF | TRBJ2-3 | NA | TRBV19 | 11
CASRHTSGSAYEQYF | TRBJ2-7 | NA | TRBV5-1 | 15
CASSSGLTSYEQYF | TRBJ2-7 | NA | TRBV27 | 14
CASSLIPPGRRLAGIRYIQYF | TRBJ2-4 | NA | TRBV27 | 21
CASSLGQGAKYEQYF | TRBJ2-7 | NA | TRBV5-1 | 15
CSAQPDWSSGGYTQYF | TRBJ2-3 | NA | TRBV20-1 | 16
CASSTYGGTDTQYF | TRBJ2-3 | NA | TRBV6-5 | 14
CSASLDSIYGYTF | TRBJ1-2 | NA | TRBV20-1 | 13
CASSPPSGRINEQFF | TRBJ2-1 | NA | TRBV11-3 | 15
CASSSGLAGYEQFF | TRBJ2-1 | NA | TRBV5-1 | 14
CASSYSSGDYEQYF | TRBJ2-7 | NA | TRBV6-2/TRBV6-3 | 14
CASSMTGSEQFF | TRBJ2-1 | NA | TRBV12-3/TRBV12-4 | 12
CASSYSGGTQYF | TRBJ2-5 | NA | TRBV12-3/TRBV12-4 | 12
CASSSSLGTYEQYF | TRBJ2-7 | NA | TRBV5-1 | 14
CSPGQLNTEAFF | TRBJ1-1 | NA | TRBV20-1 | 12
CASSLSGTGSEGAFF | TRBJ1-1 | NA | TRBV7-9 | 15